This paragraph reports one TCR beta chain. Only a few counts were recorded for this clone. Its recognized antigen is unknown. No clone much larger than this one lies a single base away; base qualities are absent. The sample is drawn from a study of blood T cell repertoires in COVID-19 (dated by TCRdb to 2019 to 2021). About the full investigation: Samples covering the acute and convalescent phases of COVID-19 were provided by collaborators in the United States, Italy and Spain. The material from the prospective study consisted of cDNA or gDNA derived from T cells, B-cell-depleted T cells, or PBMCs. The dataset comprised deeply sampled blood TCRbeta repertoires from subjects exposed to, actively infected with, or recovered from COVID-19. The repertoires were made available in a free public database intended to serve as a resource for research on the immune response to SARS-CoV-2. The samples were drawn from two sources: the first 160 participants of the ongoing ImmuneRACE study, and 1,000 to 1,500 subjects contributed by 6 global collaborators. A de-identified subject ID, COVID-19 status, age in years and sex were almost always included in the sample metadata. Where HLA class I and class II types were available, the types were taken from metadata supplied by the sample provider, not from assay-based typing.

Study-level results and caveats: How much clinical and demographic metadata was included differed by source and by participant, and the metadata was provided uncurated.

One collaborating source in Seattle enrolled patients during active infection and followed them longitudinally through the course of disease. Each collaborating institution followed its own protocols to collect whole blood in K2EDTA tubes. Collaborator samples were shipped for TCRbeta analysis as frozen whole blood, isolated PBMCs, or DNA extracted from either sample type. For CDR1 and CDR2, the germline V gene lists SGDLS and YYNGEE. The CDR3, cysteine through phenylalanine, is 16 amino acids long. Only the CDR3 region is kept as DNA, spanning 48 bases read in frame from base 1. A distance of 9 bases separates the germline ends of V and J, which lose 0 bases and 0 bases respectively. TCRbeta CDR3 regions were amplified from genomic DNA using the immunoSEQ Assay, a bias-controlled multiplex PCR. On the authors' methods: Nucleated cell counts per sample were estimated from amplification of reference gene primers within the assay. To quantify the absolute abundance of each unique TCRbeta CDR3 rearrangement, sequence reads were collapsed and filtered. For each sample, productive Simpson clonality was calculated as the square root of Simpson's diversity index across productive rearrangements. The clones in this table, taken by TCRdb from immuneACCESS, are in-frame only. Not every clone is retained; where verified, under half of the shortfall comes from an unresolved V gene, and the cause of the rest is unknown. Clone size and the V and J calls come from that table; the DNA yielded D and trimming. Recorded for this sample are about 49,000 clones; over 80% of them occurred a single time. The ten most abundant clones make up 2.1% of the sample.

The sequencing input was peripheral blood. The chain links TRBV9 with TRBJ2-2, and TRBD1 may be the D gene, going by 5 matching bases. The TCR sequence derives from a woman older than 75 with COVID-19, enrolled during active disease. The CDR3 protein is CASSVGGRANTGELFF. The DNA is TGTGCCAGCAGCGTAGGGGGCAGGGCGAACACCGGGGAGCTGTTTTTT. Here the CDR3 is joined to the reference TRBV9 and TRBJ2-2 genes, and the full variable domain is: DSGVTQTPKHLITATGQRVTLRCSPRSGDLSVYWYQQSLDQGLQFLIQYYNGEERAKGNILERFSAQQFPDLHSELNLSSLELGDSALYFCASSVGGRANTGELFFGEGSRLTVL.